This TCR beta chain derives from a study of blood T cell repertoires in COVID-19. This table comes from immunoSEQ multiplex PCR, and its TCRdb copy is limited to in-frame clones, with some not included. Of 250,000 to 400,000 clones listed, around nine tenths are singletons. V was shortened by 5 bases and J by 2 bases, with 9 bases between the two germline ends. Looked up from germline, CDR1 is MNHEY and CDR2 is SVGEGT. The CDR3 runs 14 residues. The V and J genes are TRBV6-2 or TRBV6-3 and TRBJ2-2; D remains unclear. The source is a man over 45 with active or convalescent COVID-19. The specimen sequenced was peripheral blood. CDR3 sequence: CASSAKHNTGELFF. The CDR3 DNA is TGTGCCAGCAGTGCCAAACATAACACCGGGGAGCTGTTTTTT.